Listed below are T cell receptor beta chains from one sample, sequenced in a study of early stage breast cancer tumors. This table comes from immunoSEQ multiplex PCR, and its TCRdb copy is limited to in-frame clones, with some not included. The sample includes several thousand clones, 71% seen only once; the top ten take roughly a sixth. The specimen sequenced was normal breast tissue next to the tumor. These TCRs come from a person between 60 and 70 years old with breast cancer. CDR3s include the opening cysteine and the closing phenylalanine or tryptophan. The D gene is left open where the match is weak. Not every row has a clone size; where given, it reads once, few, many or a size class.

abundance	d_gene	v_gene	j_gene	CDR3nt	CDR3aa
-	-	TRBV30	TRBJ2-1	TGTGCCTGGACCGGGACAGTAGCGGCAAATGAGCAGTTCTTC	CAWTGTVAANEQFF
-	TRBD1	TRBV6-5	TRBJ2-7	TGTGCCAGCAGCCCTACAGGGGGCGAGCAGTACTTC	CASSPTGGEQYF
-	-	TRBV18	TRBJ1-3	TGTGCCAGCTCAAGTGAGTCCCTCTCTGGAAACACCATATATTTT	CASSSESLSGNTIYF
-	TRBD1	TRBV28	TRBJ2-7	TGTGCCAGCAGCCGAGGGGGCTTCACCCGGGAGCAGTACTTC	CASSRGGFTREQYF
-	TRBD1	TRBV5-1	TRBJ2-6	TGCGCCAGCAGCTTGGCCCTACGGACAGGGACTGGGGCCAACGTCCTGACTTTC	CASSLALRTGTGANVLTF
-	TRBD1	TRBV14	TRBJ2-7	TGTGCCAGCGGGACAGGGAGCTCCTACGAGCAGTACTTC	CASGTGSSYEQYF
-	-	TRBV2	TRBJ2-2	TGTGCCAGCAGTTATAGGGGATGGGTCAACACCGGGGAGCTGTTTTTT	CASSYRGWVNTGELFF
-	-	TRBV6-5	TRBJ2-1	TGTGCCAGCAGCACCGACTGGGATGAGCAGTTCTTC	CASSTDWDEQFF
once	-	TRBV6-1	TRBJ1-3	TGTGCCAGCAGTGAACAGGGGCCCTTCTCTGGAAACACCATATATTTT	CASSEQGPFSGNTIYF
-	TRBD1	TRBV15	TRBJ1-3	TGTGCCACCAGCAGAGGTGGAGGGACAGTCGGAAACACCATATATTTT	CATSRGGGTVGNTIYF
-	TRBD1	TRBV4-3	TRBJ1-1	TGCGCCAGCAGCCAAGCCCCACCCGGGACAGGGGGAGGTTTGGCTGAAGCTTTCTTT	CASSQAPPGTGGGLAEAFF
-	TRBD1	TRBV19	TRBJ2-5	TGTGCCAGTAGTATAGGGACAGGGACGGAGACCCAGTACTTC	CASSIGTGTETQYF